The sequence of this T cell receptor beta chain was determined in a study of OX40 agonist ivuxolimab in advanced cancers. Study context: With a range of roughly 23 to 85, age averaged about 59 years, and about 82% were male. Patients with prior anti-PD-1, anti-PD-L1 or anti-CTLA-4 therapy were eligible; less than 50% had some.

The study's findings and limits: Normalized expansion of T-cell clones was also low for some nonresponders. At 0.1-3.0 mg/kg, partial responders had clonal expansion among the lowest observed.

The sample holds one count of this clone. The antigen is unknown. This table comes from immunoSEQ multiplex PCR, and its TCRdb copy is limited to in-frame clones, with some not included. Of roughly 80,000 clones in the sample, around 86% were seen once. The clonotype originates from an adult with an advanced solid tumor such as melanoma, head and neck, liver or kidney cancer. The sequencing used CD4+ or CD8+ T cells sorted from blood, collected in a trial of the OX40 agonist ivuxolimab.

CDR3 sequence (DNA): TGTGCCATCAGTGAGAAAGACAATAGCAATCAGCCCCAGCATTTT. Its translation: CAISEKDNSNQPQHF. This chain uses TRBV10-3 with TRBJ1-5; D gene uncertain. The V end lost 2 bases, the J end lost 0 bases, and 8 bases lay between the germline ends. The CDR3 spans 15 residues. CDR1 is ENHRY, CDR2 SYGVKD, per germline.